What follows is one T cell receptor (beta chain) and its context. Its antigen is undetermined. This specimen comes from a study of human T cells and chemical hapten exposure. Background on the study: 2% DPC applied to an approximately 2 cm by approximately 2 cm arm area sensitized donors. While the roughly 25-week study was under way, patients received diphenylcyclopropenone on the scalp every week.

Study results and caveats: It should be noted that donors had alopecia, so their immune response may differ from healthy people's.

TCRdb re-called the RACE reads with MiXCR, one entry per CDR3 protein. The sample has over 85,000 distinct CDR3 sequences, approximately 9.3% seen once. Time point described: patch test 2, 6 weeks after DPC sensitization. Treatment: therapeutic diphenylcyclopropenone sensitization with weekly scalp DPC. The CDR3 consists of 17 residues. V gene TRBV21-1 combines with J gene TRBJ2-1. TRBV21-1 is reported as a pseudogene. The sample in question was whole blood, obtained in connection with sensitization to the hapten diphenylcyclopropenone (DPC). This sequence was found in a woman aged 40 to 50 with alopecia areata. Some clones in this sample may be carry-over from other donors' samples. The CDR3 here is CASSKALYYRSYNEQFF. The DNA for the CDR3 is TGTGCCAGCAGCAAAGCCCTCTATTACCGCTCCTACAATGAGCAGTTCTTC.